This entry lists 15 T cell receptor beta chains sequenced from one sample in a study of blood T cell repertoires in COVID-19 (dated by TCRdb to 2020 to 2022). The library was produced with the immunoSEQ multiplex PCR assay. TCRdb mirrors the immuneACCESS table, restricted to in-frame sequences. Some clones are absent from its copies; in checked studies, under half trace to an unresolved V gene, and the reason for the others is unknown. This sample gives a few hundred thousand clones in total; roughly nine tenths of them show up just once. Of the sample, roughly 4% is held by the ten largest clones. The sample was peripheral blood. Every receptor here comes from a man younger than 35 with active or convalescent COVID-19.

The chain links TRBV2 to TRBJ2-7, with 9 bases aligning to TRBD1. The CDR3 is 14 residues long. Germline values: CDR1 SNHLY, CDR2 FYNNEI. V was clipped by 8 bases and J by 5 bases; unmatched bases: 10. The CDR3 nucleotides are TGTGCCAGCTCCCTCGGGACAGGGCCCCACGAGCAGTACTTC. It specifies CASSLGTGPHEQYF.

The chain uses TRBV5-1 and TRBJ1-2, with D possibly matching TRBD1 (5 bases). Germline V gives CDR1 SGHRS, CDR2 YFSETQ. V dropped 0 bases and J dropped 0 bases, with 12 bases sitting between them. This CDR3 region has 16 residues. This CDR3 is CASSLAPWTSNYGYTF. Here the CDR3 DNA reads TGCGCCAGCAGCTTGGCTCCATGGACATCTAACTATGGCTACACCTTC.

The gene calls are TRBV9 and TRBJ2-3; perhaps TRBD2 as D (6 bases). The CDR3 has 18 residues. Germline loops: CDR1 SGDLS, CDR2 YYNGEE. Trimming cost V 4 bases and J 5 bases, with 26 bases left between them. CDR3 sequence reads: CASSQHGTFGGAGDTQYF. The CDR3 DNA sequence: TGTGCCAGCAGCCAACACGGCACATTTGGGGGAGCGGGAGATACGCAGTATTTT.

The gene calls are TRBV19 and TRBJ1-5; a weak D match, TRBD1 (6 bases). Looked up from germline, CDR1 is LNHDA and CDR2 is SQIVND (reference sequence). The CDR3 has 15 amino acids. Between the trimmed V and J ends, which lost 5 bases and 0 bases, there was a span of 11 bases. The CDR3 is CASSLRGNSNQPQHF. The CDR3 DNA reads as TGTGCCAGTAGTCTCAGGGGAAATAGCAATCAGCCCCAGCATTTT.

V and J are TRBV11-2 and TRBJ2-2; 9 nucleotides agree with TRBD2. The CDR3 covers 17 residues. Germline lookup yields CDR1 SGHAT and CDR2 FQNNGV. V shed 4 bases and J 8 bases; nucleotides not matched to a gene: 14. The CDR3 DNA reads TGTGCCAGCAGCTCACTAGGGGGGACTAGCAAGAAGGGGGAGCTGTTTTTT. Encoded protein: CASSSLGGTSKKGELFF.

The chain is built from TRBV28 and TRBJ1-5; D is unclear. V shed 4 bases and J shed 11 bases, with 9 bases lying between them. Looked up from germline, CDR1 is MDHEN and CDR2 is SYDVKM. The CDR3 loop spans 11 amino acids. CDR3 bases: TGTGCCAGCAGTTATGGACTTACCCAGCATTTT. This codes for CASSYGLTQHF.

V gene TRBV24-1 combines with J gene TRBJ2-2; 9 bases line up with TRBD1. The CDR3 is made up of 13 amino acids. From germline, CDR1 is KGHDR and CDR2 SFDVKD. The ends lost 9 bases at V and 5 bases at J; junction bases unmatched: 3. The CDR3 sequence: CATGDRETGELFF. CDR3 DNA sequence: TGTGCCACCGGGGACAGGGAAACCGGGGAGCTGTTTTTT.

DNA of the CDR3: TGTGCCAGTAGCCGGGACAGAAATCAGCCCCAGCATTTT. Translating gives CASSRDRNQPQHF. The rearrangement joins TRBV19 to TRBJ1-5; 7 nucleotides align to TRBD1. Germline V gene sequence: CDR1 LNHDA, CDR2 SQIVND (reference sequence). The CDR3 runs to 13 residues. Losses at the gene ends were 6 bases for V and 4 bases for J; bases not matched to a gene: 3.

This rearrangement joins TRBV7-2 to TRBJ2-1; 9 positions match TRBD2. This CDR3 comprises 15 residues. CDR1 SGHTA and CDR2 FQGNSA come from the germline V gene. V lost 1 base and J lost 9; bases outside the gene matches: 7. CDR3 sequence reads: CASSLVGGRAGEQFF. For the CDR3, the DNA is TGTGCCAGCAGCTTAGTGGGCGGGAGGGCCGGTGAGCAGTTCTTC.

The rearrangement uses TRBV6-6 and TRBJ1-5, with 7 bases aligning to TRBD1. The CDR3 consists of 15 residues. Trimming removed 7 bases from V and 2 bases from J; junction bases left unmatched: 8. Germline loops: CDR1 MNHNY, CDR2 SVGAGI (reference sequence). CDR3 nucleotides: TGTGCCAGCACCCTGGACAGGTTCGGCAATCAGCCCCAGCATTTT. As protein: CASTLDRFGNQPQHF.

The rearrangement links TRBV30 to TRBJ1-4, with 10 bases that match TRBD1. Germline lookup yields CDR1 GTSNPN and CDR2 SVGIG (reference sequence). This CDR3 is 14 amino acids long. With V trimmed by 5 bases and J by 5 bases, 5 bases remained unmatched. CDR3 in amino acids: CAWDPGQGNEKLFF. Here the CDR3 DNA reads TGTGCCTGGGATCCGGGACAGGGGAATGAAAAACTGTTTTTT.

This clone appeared a single time. The chain couples TRBV9 to TRBJ1-1, with a possible D match to TRBD1 (6 bases). Trimming cost V 0 bases and J 5 bases, with 11 bases left between them. The germline gives CDR1 SGDLS, CDR2 YYNGEE. The CDR3 has 14 amino acids. The CDR3 nucleotides are TGTGCCAGCAGCGTAGGCAGGGGTGGAACTGAAGCTTTCTTT. It yields the protein CASSVGRGGTEAFF.

The chain uses TRBV7-9 and TRBJ1-5; TRBD1 matches 9 bases. V trimming: 5 bases; J trimming: 6 bases; junction bases outside the gene matches: 8. The CDR3 covers 15 residues. In germline, CDR1 is SEHNR, CDR2 FQNEAQ (reference sequence). Here the CDR3 DNA reads TGTGCCAGCAGCAAAACAGGGGGCGTAGGTCAGCCCCAGCATTTT. Its protein is CASSKTGGVGQPQHF.

The CDR3 DNA sequence: TGTGCCAGCAGCTCAATCGACAGTTACTCCTACGAGCAGTACTTC. Translating it yields CASSSIDSYSYEQYF. V and J are TRBV7-9 and TRBJ2-7; tentatively, D is TRBD1 (5 bases). Germline CDR1 and CDR2: SEHNR and FQNEAQ (reference sequence). This CDR3 is 15 amino acids long. V dropped 4 bases and J dropped 0 bases, with 13 bases sitting between them.

In DNA form, the CDR3 reads TGTGCCAGCAGCCAAGACGACAGGAACTATGGCTACACCTTC. Translation: CASSQDDRNYGYTF. The rearrangement uses TRBV4-2 and TRBJ1-2; tentative D call: TRBD1 (6 bases). In germline, CDR1 is LGHNA, CDR2 YNFKEQ. This CDR3 region has 14 residues. The V gene lost 0 bases and the J gene lost 2 bases, with 7 bases spanning the gap.